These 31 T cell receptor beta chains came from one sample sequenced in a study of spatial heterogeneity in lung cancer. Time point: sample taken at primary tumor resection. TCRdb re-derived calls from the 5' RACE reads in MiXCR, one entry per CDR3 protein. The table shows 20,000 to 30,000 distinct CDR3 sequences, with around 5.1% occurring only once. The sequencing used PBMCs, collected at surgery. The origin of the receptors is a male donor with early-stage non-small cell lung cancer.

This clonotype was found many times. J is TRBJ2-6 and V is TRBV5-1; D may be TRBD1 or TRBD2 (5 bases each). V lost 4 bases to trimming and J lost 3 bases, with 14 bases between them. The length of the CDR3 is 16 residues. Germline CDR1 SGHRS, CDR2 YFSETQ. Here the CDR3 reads CASSLGTANGANVLTF. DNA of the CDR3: TGCGCCAGCAGCCTGGGGACGGCCAATGGGGCCAACGTCCTGACTTTC.

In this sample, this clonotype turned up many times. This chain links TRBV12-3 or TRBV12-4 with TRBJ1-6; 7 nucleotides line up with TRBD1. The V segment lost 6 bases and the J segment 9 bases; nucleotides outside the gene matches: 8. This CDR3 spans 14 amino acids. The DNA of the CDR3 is TGTGCCAGCAGCCTAACAGGGGTGGGTTCACCCCTCCACTTT. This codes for CASSLTGVGSPLHF.

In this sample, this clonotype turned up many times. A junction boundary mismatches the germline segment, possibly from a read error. This CDR3 is CAGRGHWDQPQHF. The CDR3 DNA is TGTGCCGGCAGGGGGCATTGGGATCAGCCCCAGCATTTT. The rearrangement uses TRBV28 and TRBJ1-5, with 8 positions matching TRBD1. In germline, CDR1 is MDHEN, CDR2 SYDVKM. There are 13 residues in the CDR3.

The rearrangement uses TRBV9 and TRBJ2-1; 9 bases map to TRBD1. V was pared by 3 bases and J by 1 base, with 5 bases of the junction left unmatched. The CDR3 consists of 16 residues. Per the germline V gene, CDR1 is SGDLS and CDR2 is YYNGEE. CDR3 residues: CASSAAGTGSYNEQFF. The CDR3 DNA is TGTGCCAGCAGCGCAGCCGGGACAGGGTCCTACAATGAGCAGTTCTTC.

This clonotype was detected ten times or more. CDR3 sequence (DNA): TGTGCCAGCAGTTTATCGGGACTCTCCCGGGGCACTGAAGCTTTCTTT. This gives the protein CASSLSGLSRGTEAFF. This chain connects TRBV27 to TRBJ1-1, with D maybe TRBD1 (5 bases). V lost 0 bases and J 4 bases, leaving 15 bases between the germline ends. The CDR3 runs 16 residues. Germline V lookup: CDR1 MNHEY, CDR2 SMNVEV (reference sequence).

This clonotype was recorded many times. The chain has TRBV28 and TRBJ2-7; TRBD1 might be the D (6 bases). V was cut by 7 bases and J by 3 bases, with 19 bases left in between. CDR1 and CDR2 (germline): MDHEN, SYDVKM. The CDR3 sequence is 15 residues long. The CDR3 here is CASKKPQGRFYEQYF. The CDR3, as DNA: TGTGCCAGCAAAAAACCACAGGGAAGGTTCTACGAGCAGTACTTC.

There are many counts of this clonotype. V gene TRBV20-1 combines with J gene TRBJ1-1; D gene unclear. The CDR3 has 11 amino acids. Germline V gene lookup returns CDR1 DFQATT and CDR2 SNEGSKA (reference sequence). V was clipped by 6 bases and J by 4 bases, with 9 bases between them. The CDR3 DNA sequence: TGCAGTGCCATAGACTCCACTGAAGCTTTCTTT. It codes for CSAIDSTEAFF.

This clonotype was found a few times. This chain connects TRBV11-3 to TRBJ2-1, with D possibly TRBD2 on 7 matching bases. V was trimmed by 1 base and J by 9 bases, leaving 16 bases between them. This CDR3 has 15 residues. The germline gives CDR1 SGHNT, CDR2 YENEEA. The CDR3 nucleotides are TGTGCCAGCAGCTTAGGGCCGGGGGGCCGCGGTGAGCAGTTCTTC. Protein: CASSLGPGGRGEQFF. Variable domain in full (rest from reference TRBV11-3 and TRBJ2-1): EAGVVQSPRYKIIEKKQPVAFWCNPISGHNTLYWYLQNLGQGPELLIRYENEEAVDDSQLPKDRFSAERLKGVDSTLKIQPAELGDSAVYLCASSLGPGGRGEQFFGPGTRLTVL.

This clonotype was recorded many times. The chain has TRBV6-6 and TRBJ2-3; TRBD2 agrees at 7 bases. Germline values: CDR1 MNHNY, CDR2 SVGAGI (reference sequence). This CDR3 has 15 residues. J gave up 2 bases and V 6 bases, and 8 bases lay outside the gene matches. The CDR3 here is CASRNSGFDTDTQYF. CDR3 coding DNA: TGTGCCAGCAGAAATAGCGGGTTTGACACAGATACGCAGTATTTT.

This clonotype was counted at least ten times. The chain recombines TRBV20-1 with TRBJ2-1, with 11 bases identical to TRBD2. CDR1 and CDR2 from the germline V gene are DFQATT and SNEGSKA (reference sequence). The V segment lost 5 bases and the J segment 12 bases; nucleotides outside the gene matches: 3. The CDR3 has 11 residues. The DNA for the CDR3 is TGCAGTGCTCCGACTAGCGGGACGCAGTTCTTC. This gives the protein CSAPTSGTQFF.

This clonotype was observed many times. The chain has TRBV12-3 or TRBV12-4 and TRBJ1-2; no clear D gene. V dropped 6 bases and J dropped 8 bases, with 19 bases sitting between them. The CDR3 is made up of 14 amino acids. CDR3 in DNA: TGTGCCAGCAGGCCCTCGGGCGGGGTGGGCGGCTACACCTTC. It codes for CASRPSGGVGGYTF.

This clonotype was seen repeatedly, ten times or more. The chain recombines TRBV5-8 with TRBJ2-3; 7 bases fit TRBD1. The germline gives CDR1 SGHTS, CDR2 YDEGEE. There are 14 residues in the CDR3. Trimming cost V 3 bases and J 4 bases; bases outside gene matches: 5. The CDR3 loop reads CASSSGDRADTQYF. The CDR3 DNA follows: TGTGCCAGCAGCTCGGGCGACAGGGCAGATACGCAGTATTTT.

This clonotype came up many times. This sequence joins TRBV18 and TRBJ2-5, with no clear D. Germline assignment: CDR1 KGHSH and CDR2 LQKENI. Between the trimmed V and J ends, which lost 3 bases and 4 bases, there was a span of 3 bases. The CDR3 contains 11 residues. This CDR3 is CASSPAETQYF. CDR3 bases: TGTGCCAGCTCACCGGCAGAGACCCAGTACTTC.

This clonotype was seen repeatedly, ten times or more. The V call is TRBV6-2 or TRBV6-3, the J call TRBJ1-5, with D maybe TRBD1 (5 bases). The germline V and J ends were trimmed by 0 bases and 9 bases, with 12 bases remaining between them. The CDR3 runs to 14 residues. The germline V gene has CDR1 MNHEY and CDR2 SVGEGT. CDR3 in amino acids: CASSYSGAMRPQHF. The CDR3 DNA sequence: TGTGCCAGCAGTTACTCAGGGGCAATGCGGCCCCAGCATTTT.

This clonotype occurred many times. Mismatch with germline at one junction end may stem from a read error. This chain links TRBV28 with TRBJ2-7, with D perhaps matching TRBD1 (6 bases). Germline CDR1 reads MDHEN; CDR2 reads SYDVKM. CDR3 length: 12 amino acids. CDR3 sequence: CASSPNRVGHDF. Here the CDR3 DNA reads TGTGCCAGCAGTCCCAACAGGGTCGGGCATGACTTC.

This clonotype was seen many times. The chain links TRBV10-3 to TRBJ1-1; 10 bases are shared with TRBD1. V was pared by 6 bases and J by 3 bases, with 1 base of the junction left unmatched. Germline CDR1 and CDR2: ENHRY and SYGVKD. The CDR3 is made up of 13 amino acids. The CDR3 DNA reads TGTGCCATCAGGGGGACAGGGGACACTGAAGCTTTCTTT. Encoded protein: CAIRGTGDTEAFF.

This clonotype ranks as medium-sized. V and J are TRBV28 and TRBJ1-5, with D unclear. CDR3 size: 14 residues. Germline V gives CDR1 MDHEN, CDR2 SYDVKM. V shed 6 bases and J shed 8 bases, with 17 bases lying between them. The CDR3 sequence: CASRASVPGKPQHF. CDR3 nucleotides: TGTGCCAGCAGGGCCTCAGTACCGGGAAAGCCCCAGCATTTT.

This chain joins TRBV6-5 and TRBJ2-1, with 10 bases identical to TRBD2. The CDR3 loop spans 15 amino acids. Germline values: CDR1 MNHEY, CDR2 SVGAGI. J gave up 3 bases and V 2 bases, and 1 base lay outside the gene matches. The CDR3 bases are TGTGCCAGCAGTTACGCTAGCGGGGGCTACAATGAGCAGTTCTTC. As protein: CASSYASGGYNEQFF.

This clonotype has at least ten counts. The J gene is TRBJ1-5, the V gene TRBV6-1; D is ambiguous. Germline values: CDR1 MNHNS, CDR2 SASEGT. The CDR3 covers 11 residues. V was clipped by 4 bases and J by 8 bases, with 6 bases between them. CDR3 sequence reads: CASSGTEPQHF. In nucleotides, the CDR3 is TGTGCCAGCAGTGGTACAGAGCCCCAGCATTTT.

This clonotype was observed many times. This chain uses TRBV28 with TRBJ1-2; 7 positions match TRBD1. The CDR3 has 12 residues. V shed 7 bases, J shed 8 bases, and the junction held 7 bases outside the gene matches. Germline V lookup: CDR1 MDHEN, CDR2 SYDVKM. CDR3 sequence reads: CASKQGLLGYTF. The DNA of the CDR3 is TGTGCCAGCAAACAGGGGCTCTTAGGCTACACCTTC.

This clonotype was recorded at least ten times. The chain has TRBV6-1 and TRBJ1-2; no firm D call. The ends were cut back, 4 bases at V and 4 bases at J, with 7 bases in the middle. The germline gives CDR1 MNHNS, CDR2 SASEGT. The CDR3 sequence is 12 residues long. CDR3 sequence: CASSVGSYGYTF. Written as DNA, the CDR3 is TGTGCCAGCAGTGTTGGCAGCTATGGCTACACCTTC.

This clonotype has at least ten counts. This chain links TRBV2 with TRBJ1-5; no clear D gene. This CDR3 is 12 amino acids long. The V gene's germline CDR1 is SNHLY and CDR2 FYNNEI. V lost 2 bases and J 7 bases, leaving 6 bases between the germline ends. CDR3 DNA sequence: TGTGCCAGCAGTGAACATGGGCAGCCCCAGCATTTT. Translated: CASSEHGQPQHF.

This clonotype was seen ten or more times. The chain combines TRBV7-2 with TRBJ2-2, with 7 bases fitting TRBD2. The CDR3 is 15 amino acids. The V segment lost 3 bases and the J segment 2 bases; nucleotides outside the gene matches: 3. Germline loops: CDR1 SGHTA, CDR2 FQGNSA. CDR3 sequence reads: CASSFGGGNTGELFF. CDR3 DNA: TGTGCCAGCAGCTTTGGCGGGGGAAACACCGGGGAGCTGTTTTTT.

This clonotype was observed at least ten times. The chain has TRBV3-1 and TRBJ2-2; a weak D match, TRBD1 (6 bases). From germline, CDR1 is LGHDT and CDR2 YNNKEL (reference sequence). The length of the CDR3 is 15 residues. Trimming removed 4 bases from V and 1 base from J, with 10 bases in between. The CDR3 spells CASSRTEGNTGELFF. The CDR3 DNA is TGTGCCAGCAGCCGGACAGAGGGGAACACCGGGGAGCTGTTTTTT.

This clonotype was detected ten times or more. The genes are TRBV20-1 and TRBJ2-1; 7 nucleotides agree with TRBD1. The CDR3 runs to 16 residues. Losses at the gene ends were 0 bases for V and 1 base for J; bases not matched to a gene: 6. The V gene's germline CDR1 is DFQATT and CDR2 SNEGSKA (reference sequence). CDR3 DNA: TGCAGTGCTAGAGATCCGGGGACAGCTTCCTACAATGAGCAGTTCTTC. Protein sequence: CSARDPGTASYNEQFF.

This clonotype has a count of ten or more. The CDR3: CATSGEYGYTF. CDR3 nucleotides: TGTGCCACCAGTGGGGAGTATGGCTACACCTTC. The chain is built from TRBV24-1 and TRBJ1-2, with D hard to call. Germline V gives CDR1 KGHDR, CDR2 SFDVKD. CDR3 size: 11 residues. Trimming pared 5 bases from V and 5 bases from J, leaving 5 bases between.

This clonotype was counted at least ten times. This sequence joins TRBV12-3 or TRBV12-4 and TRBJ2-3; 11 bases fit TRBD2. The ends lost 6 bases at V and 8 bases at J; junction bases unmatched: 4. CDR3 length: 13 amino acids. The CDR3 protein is CASRGTSGGTQYF. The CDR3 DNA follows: TGTGCCAGCAGGGGGACTAGCGGTGGTACGCAGTATTTT.

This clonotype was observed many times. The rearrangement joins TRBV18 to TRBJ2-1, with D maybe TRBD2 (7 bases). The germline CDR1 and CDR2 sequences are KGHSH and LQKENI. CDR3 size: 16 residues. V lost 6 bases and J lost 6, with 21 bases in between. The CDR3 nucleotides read TGTGCCAGCTCCCTTTTGGGGGGGGCGCTTTCCAATGAGCAGTTCTTC. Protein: CASSLLGGALSNEQFF.

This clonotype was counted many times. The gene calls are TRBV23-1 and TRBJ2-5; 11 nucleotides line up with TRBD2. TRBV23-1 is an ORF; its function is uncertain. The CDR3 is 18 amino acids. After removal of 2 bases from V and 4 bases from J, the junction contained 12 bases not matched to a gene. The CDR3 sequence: CASSQTRLLAGVGETQYF. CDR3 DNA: TGCGCCAGCAGTCAAACCCGACTACTAGCGGGAGTAGGAGAGACCCAGTACTTC.

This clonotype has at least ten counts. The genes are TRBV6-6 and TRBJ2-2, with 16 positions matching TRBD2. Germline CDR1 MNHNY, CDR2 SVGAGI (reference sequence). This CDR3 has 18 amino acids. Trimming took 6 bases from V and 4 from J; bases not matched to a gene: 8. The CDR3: CASRPGLAGGPGTGELFF. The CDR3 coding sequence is TGTGCCAGCAGACCGGGACTAGCGGGAGGGCCGGGCACCGGGGAGCTGTTTTTT.

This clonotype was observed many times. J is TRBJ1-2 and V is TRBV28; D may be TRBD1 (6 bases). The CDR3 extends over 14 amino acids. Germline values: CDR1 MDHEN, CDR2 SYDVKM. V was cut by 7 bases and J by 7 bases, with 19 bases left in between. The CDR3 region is CASTQPDRLAGYTF. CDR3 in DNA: TGTGCCAGCACTCAACCTGACAGGCTGGCTGGCTACACCTTC.